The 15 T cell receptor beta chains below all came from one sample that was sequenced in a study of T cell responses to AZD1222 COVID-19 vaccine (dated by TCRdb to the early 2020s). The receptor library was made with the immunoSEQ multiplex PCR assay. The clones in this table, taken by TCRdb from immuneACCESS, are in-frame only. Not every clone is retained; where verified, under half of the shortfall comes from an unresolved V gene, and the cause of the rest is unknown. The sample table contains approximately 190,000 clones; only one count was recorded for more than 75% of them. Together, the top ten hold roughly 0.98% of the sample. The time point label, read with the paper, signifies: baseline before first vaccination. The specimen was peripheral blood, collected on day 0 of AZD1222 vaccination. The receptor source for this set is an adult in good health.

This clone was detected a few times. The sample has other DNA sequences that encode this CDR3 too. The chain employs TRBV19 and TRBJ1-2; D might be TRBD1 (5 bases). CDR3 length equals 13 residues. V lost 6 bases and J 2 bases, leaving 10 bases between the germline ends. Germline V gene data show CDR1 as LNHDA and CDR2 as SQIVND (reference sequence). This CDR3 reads CASSTDRNYGYTF. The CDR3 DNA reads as TGTGCCAGTAGCACTGACAGAAACTATGGCTACACCTTC.

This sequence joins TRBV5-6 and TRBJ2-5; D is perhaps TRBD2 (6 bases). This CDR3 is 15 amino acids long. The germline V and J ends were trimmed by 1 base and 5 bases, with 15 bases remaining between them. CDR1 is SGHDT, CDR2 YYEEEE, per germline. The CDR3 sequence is CASSLKGGGEETQYF. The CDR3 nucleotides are TGTGCCAGCAGCTTGAAGGGTGGAGGGGAGGAGACCCAGTACTTC. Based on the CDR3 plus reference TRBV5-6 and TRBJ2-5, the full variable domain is DAGVTQSPTHLIKTRGQQVTLRCSPKSGHDTVSWYQQALGQGPQFIFQYYEEEERQRGNFPDRFSGHQFPNYSSELNVNALLLGDSALYLCASSLKGGGEETQYFGPGTRLLVL.

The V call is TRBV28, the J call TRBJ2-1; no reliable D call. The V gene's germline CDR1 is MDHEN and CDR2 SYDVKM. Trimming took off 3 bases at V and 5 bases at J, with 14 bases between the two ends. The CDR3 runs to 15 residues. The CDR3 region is CASSLLLQGHNEQFF. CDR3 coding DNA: TGTGCCAGCAGTTTGCTCCTGCAAGGTCACAATGAGCAGTTCTTC.

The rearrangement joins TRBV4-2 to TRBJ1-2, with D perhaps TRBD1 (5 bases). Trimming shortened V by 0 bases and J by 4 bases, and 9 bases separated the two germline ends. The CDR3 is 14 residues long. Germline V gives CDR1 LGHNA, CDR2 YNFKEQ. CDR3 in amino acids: CASSQEPGIYGYTF. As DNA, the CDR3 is TGTGCCAGCAGCCAAGAACCAGGGATCTATGGCTACACCTTC.

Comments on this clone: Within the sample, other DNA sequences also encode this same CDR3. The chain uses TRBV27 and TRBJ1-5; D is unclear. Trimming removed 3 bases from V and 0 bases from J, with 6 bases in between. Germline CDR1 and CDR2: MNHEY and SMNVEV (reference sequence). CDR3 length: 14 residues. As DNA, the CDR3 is TGTGCCAGCAGTTTGAGTGGTAGCAATCAGCCCCAGCATTTT. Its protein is CASSLSGSNQPQHF.

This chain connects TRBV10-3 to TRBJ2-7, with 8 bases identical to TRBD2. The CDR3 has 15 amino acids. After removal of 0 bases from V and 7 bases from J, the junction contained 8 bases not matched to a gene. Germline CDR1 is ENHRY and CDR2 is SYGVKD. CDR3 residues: CAISESSGRVSEQYF. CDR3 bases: TGTGCCATCAGTGAGTCGAGCGGGAGAGTTAGTGAGCAGTACTTC.

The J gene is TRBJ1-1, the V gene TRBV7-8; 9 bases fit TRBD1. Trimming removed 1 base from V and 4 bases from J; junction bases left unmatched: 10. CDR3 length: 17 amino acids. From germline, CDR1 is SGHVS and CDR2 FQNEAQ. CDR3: CASSLVGTGGAGTEAFF. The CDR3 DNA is TGTGCCAGCAGCTTAGTGGGTACAGGGGGCGCGGGCACTGAAGCTTTCTTT.

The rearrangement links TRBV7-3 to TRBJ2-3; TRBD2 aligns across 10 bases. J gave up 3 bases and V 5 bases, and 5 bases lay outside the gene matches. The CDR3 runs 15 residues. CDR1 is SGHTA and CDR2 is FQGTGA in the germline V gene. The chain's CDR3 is CASSPSGRETDTQYF. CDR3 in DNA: TGTGCCAGCAGCCCGAGCGGGAGGGAGACAGATACGCAGTATTTT.

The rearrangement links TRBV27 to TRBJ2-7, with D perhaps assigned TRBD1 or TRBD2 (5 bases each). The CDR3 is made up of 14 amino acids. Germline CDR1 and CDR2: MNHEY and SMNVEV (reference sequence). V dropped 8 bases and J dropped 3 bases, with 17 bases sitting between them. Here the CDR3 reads CASQKRGARYEQYF. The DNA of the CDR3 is TGTGCCAGCCAGAAAAGAGGGGCCCGCTACGAGCAGTACTTC.

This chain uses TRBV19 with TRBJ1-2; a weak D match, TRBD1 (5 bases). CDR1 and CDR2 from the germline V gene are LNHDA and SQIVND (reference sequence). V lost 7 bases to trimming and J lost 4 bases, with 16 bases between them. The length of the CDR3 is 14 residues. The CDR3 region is CASTHKGRVYGYTF. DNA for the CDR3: TGTGCCAGTACCCATAAGGGGCGCGTCTATGGCTACACCTTC. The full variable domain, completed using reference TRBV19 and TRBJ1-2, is DGGITQSPKYLFRKEGQNVTLSCEQNLNHDAMYWYRQDPGQGLRLIYYSQIVNDFQKGDIAEGYSVSREKKESFPLTVTSAQKNPTAFYLCASTHKGRVYGYTFGSGTRLTVV.

The CDR3 here is CASSLAGLRTDTQYF. DNA of the CDR3: TGTGCCAGCAGCTTGGCAGGCCTCCGCACAGATACGCAGTATTTT. The V and J genes are TRBV5-4 and TRBJ2-3; D is undetermined. The CDR3 spans 15 residues. Trimming took 0 bases from V and 1 from J, leaving 9 bases between them. Germline values: CDR1 SGHNT, CDR2 YYREEE (reference sequence).

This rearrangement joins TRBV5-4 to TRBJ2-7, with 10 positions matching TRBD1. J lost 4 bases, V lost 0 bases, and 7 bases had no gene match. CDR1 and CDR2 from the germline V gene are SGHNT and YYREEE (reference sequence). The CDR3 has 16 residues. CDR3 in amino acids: CASSLVGTGVGYEQYF. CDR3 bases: TGTGCCAGCAGCTTGGTTGGGACAGGGGTGGGTTACGAGCAGTACTTC.

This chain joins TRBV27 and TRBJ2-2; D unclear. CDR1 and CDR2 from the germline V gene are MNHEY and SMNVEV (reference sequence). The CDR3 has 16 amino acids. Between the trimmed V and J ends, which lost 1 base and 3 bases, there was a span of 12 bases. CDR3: CASSLLTEWHTGELFF. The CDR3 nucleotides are TGTGCCAGCAGTTTATTGACGGAGTGGCACACCGGGGAGCTGTTTTTT.

CDR3 nucleotides: TGCAGCGTTGTCGCCCCACTAGGGACAGGGGTAGGCTACACCTTC. Residues: CSVVAPLGTGVGYTF. The V gene is TRBV29-1, the J gene TRBJ1-2; 10 bases map to TRBD1. V was clipped by 4 bases and J by 8 bases; unmatched bases: 13. CDR1 is SQVTM, CDR2 ANQGSEA, per germline. This CDR3 region has 15 residues.

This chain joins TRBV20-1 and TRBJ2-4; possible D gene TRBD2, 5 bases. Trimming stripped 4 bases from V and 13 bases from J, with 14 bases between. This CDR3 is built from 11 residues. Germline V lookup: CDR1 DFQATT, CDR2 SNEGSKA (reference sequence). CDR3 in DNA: TGCAGTGCTATATTCCGGGGAGCCCAGTACTTC. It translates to CSAIFRGAQYF.